This T cell receptor (beta chain) was documented in a study of OX40 agonist ivuxolimab in advanced cancers. Across the whole study: Clinicians treated patients with ivuxolimab, an agonistic anti-OX40 (CD134) antibody. Patients were infused with ivuxolimab every 2 weeks at 0.01 to 10 mg/kg.

The assay was immunoSEQ multiplex PCR, and TCRdb's table has in-frame clones only and misses some. The sample yields roughly 48,000 clones, around 80% seen once. Germline V CDR1 and CDR2: SGHVS, FQNEAQ. This CDR3 region has 15 residues. V was shortened by 5 bases and J by 1 base, with 12 bases between the two germline ends. In the case of this clone: Its antigen is still unknown.

No patient had autoimmune disease or received systemic immunosuppression. Study-wide results and limits: The mean number of expanded clones was higher in CD8+ T cells than in CD4+.

Sample: CD4+ or CD8+ T cells sorted from blood, taken in a trial of the OX40 agonist ivuxolimab. This chain connects TRBV7-8 to TRBJ1-5; D not resolved. This sequence was found in an adult with an advanced solid tumor such as melanoma, head and neck, liver or kidney cancer. The CDR3 reads CASSARWQSNQPQHF. CDR3 nucleotides: TGTGCCAGCAGCGCGAGGTGGCAGAGCAATCAGCCCCAGCATTTT.